The subject of this entry is one T cell receptor (beta chain). The data derive from a study of T cell clones after liver transplantation. Generated by immunoSEQ multiplex PCR, the TCRdb table keeps only in-frame clones and is missing some. Of 20,000 to 30,000 clones in the sample, 69% were seen once. The sequence came from a human donor who received a liver transplant. The material sequenced was CD4+ T cells from blood, taken before liver transplant.

DNA of the CDR3: TGTGCCATCAGTGAGCGGGGTAGCCAAGAGACCCAGTACTTC. This encodes CAISERGSQETQYF. The V call is TRBV10-3, the J call TRBJ2-5; TRBD2 is a possible D gene (5 bases). The CDR3 is 14 residues long. Between the trimmed V and J ends, which lost 2 bases and 1 base, there was a span of 8 bases. Looked up from germline, CDR1 is ENHRY and CDR2 is SYGVKD.